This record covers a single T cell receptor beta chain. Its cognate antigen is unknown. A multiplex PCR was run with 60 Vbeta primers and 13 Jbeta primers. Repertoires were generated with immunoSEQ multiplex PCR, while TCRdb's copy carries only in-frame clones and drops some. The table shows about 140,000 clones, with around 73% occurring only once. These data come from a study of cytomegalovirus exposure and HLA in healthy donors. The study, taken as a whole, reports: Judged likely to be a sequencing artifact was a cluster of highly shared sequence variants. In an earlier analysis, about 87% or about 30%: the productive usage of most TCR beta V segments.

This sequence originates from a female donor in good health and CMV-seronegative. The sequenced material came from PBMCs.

This CDR3 reads CASSFLLAVPGSSYEQYF. The CDR3 coding sequence is TGTGCCAGCAGCTTCCTCCTTGCGGTGCCCGGGAGCTCCTACGAGCAGTACTTC. V gene TRBV7-2 combines with J gene TRBJ2-7; D might be TRBD2 (6 bases). The CDR3 sequence is 18 residues long. Germline V gene sequence: CDR1 SGHTA, CDR2 FQGNSA. Trimming took 3 bases from V and 0 from J, leaving 21 bases between them.